Presented here are 21 T cell receptor beta chains from one specimen sequenced in a study of hypomethylating agent response in myelodysplastic syndrome. Profiled with immunoSEQ multiplex PCR; TCRdb holds only in-frame clones, not every one. The data show about 5,400 clones, 85% to 90% seen once. This material consisted of bone marrow, taken before or after starting hypomethylating agent treatment for myelodysplastic syndrome (not recorded which). Receptor source: a human donor with myelodysplastic syndrome.

V usage is TRBV15 and J usage is TRBJ2-7; D is perhaps TRBD2 (6 bases). V was trimmed by 4 bases and J by 7 bases, leaving 14 bases between them. The CDR3 runs to 13 residues. In germline, CDR1 is LNHNV, CDR2 YYDKDF (reference sequence). CDR3 in DNA: TGTGCCACCAGCACTAGAATGGGGGGAGAGCAGTACTTC. Its translation is CATSTRMGGEQYF.

The J gene is TRBJ2-3, the V gene TRBV30, with D possibly TRBD1 on 5 matching bases. CDR1 and CDR2 from the germline V gene are GTSNPN and SVGIG (reference sequence). Trimming left V 8 bases short and J 2 bases short, with 17 bases between. This CDR3 contains 14 residues. The CDR3: CAGFKNGATDTQYF. CDR3 coding DNA: TGTGCCGGGTTTAAGAATGGGGCCACAGATACGCAGTATTTT.

The chain recombines TRBV19 with TRBJ2-3, with 8 positions matching TRBD1. The ends lost 5 bases at V and 5 bases at J; junction bases unmatched: 6. CDR1 is LNHDA, CDR2 SQIVND, per germline (reference sequence). The CDR3 consists of 14 residues. As DNA, the CDR3 is TGTGCCAGTAGTGGGGCAGGGGGCGTAGATACGCAGTATTTT. Encoded protein: CASSGAGGVDTQYF.

A few counts support this clone. This chain links TRBV14 with TRBJ1-1; D is possibly TRBD1 (5 bases). This CDR3 comprises 15 residues. Trimming left V 1 base short and J 1 base short, with 10 bases between. Looked up from germline, CDR1 is SGHDN and CDR2 is FVKESK. The CDR3 region is CASSQARVPNTEAFF. In DNA form, the CDR3 reads TGTGCCAGCAGCCAAGCCAGGGTTCCGAACACTGAAGCTTTCTTT.

This chain uses TRBV9 with TRBJ2-1; D unresolved. V was trimmed by 0 bases and J by 5 bases, leaving 3 bases between them. Germline V gives CDR1 SGDLS, CDR2 YYNGEE. The CDR3 runs to 12 residues. CDR3 bases: TGTGCCAGCAGCGTAGAGGACAATGAGCAGTTCTTC. This translates into CASSVEDNEQFF.

This clone was counted once. Other DNA sequences within the sample encode an identical CDR3. This sequence joins TRBV10-3 and TRBJ2-2, with 7 bases identical to TRBD1. The junction had 6 bases not matched to a gene; V was cut back by 4 bases and J by 4 bases. CDR1 ENHRY and CDR2 SYGVKD come from the germline V gene. The CDR3 runs 15 residues. The CDR3 region has the DNA TGTGCCATCAGTGTGGAAGGGGGCTTCACCGGGGAGCTGTTTTTT. This gives the protein CAISVEGGFTGELFF.

This clone is termed hyperexpanded. V gene TRBV2 combines with J gene TRBJ2-1, with 8 bases aligning to TRBD2. The germline V gene has CDR1 SNHLY and CDR2 FYNNEI. V shed 6 bases, J shed 0 bases, and the junction held 4 bases outside the gene matches. The CDR3 is 15 amino acids. The CDR3 protein is CASRTGTSSYNEQFF. CDR3 DNA: TGTGCCAGCAGGACCGGGACTAGCTCCTACAATGAGCAGTTCTTC.

The chain combines TRBV19 with TRBJ2-7; 7 nucleotides agree with TRBD1. Losses at the gene ends were 5 bases for V and 4 bases for J; bases not matched to a gene: 5. CDR1 and CDR2 from the germline V gene are LNHDA and SQIVND (reference sequence). The CDR3 length is 13 residues. CDR3 protein: CASSSRTGYEQYF. The CDR3 region has the DNA TGTGCCAGTAGTTCAAGGACAGGATACGAGCAGTACTTC.

The chain combines TRBV2 with TRBJ2-2; D is undetermined. The germline V gene has CDR1 SNHLY and CDR2 FYNNEI. The ends were cut back, 1 base at V and 3 bases at J, with 0 bases in the middle. The CDR3 spans 12 residues. CDR3 nucleotide sequence: TGTGCCAGCAGTGAAGACACCGGGGAGCTGTTTTTT. Translated: CASSEDTGELFF. The full variable domain, its missing parts supplied by reference TRBV2 and TRBJ2-2, is EPEVTQTPSHQVTQMGQEVILRCVPISNHLYFYWYRQILGQKVEFLVSFYNNEISEKSEIFDDQFSVERPDGSNFTLKIRSTKLEDSAMYFCASSEDTGELFFGEGSRLTVL.

The rearrangement uses TRBV4-2 and TRBJ2-3; tentatively, D is TRBD1 or TRBD2 (5 bases each). Germline V gene lookup returns CDR1 LGHNA and CDR2 YNFKEQ. The length of the CDR3 is 16 residues. Trimming took 1 base from V and 5 from J, leaving 16 bases between them. The CDR3 sequence is CASSQVSGTPRDTQYF. The CDR3 bases are TGTGCCAGCAGCCAAGTTTCAGGGACGCCCCGAGATACGCAGTATTTT.

The chain uses TRBV2 and TRBJ2-2, with TRBD2 matching 13 bases. Trimming at V came to 5 bases and at J to 6 bases, leaving 12 bases not matched to a gene. The CDR3 is 18 residues long. CDR1 is SNHLY and CDR2 is FYNNEI in the germline V gene. The chain's CDR3 is CASSSRLLAGGVSGELFF. Here the CDR3 DNA reads TGTGCCAGCAGTTCCCGCTTACTAGCGGGAGGGGTATCCGGGGAGCTGTTTTTT.

The count of this clone is one. The J gene is TRBJ1-2, the V gene TRBV6-1; D might be TRBD1 (6 bases). Trimming removed 1 base from V and 4 bases from J, with 25 bases in between. Germline lookup yields CDR1 MNHNS and CDR2 SASEGT. The CDR3 runs to 19 residues. CDR3 in amino acids: CASSEDPRDISHLGYGYTF. The CDR3 DNA reads TGTGCCAGCAGTGAAGACCCCAGGGACATATCCCACTTGGGCTATGGCTACACCTTC.

In its sample, this clone was seen once. This sequence joins TRBV27 and TRBJ1-3, with D possibly matching TRBD1 (5 bases). This CDR3 comprises 18 residues. In germline, CDR1 is MNHEY, CDR2 SMNVEV (reference sequence). V dropped 3 bases and J dropped 0 bases, with 18 bases sitting between them. The CDR3 spells CASSFGPGSATSGNTIYF. In DNA, the CDR3 is TGTGCCAGCAGTTTCGGTCCAGGGAGCGCAACCTCTGGAAACACCATATATTTT.

This chain joins TRBV9 and TRBJ1-1, with a tentative D call TRBD1 (5 bases). CDR3 length: 15 residues. The germline CDR1 and CDR2 sequences are SGDLS and YYNGEE. V lost 0 bases to trimming and J lost 3 bases, with 12 bases between them. The CDR3 is CASSVERGRDTEAFF. CDR3 DNA: TGTGCCAGCAGCGTAGAGAGGGGCCGAGACACTGAAGCTTTCTTT.

The count of this clone is one. The rearrangement links TRBV9 to TRBJ2-1; D is perhaps TRBD2 (5 bases). This CDR3 region has 14 residues. Germline lookup yields CDR1 SGDLS and CDR2 YYNGEE. Trimming removed 4 bases from V and 6 bases from J, with 14 bases in between. This CDR3 is CASSQTPSSNEQFF. CDR3 nucleotide sequence: TGTGCCAGCAGCCAAACGCCTAGCTCCAATGAGCAGTTCTTC.

CDR3 nucleotides: TGTGCCAGCAGCCCCTTGGACAGGGCGGGAACTGAAGCTTTCTTT. Translated: CASSPLDRAGTEAFF. The V and J genes are TRBV7-9 and TRBJ1-1, with TRBD1 identical over 8 bases. The ends lost 5 bases at V and 5 bases at J; junction bases unmatched: 10. Per germline, CDR1 SEHNR and CDR2 FQNEAQ (reference sequence). The CDR3 is 15 amino acids.

V and J are TRBV5-6 and TRBJ1-4; the match to TRBD1 covers 9 bases. Germline assignment: CDR1 SGHDT and CDR2 YYEEEE. The CDR3 has 15 amino acids. The V gene end was trimmed by 3 bases and the J gene end by 4 bases; junction bases not matched to a gene: 4. CDR3 in amino acids: CASSWTGANNEKLFF. DNA for the CDR3: TGTGCCAGCAGCTGGACAGGGGCCAATAATGAAAAACTGTTTTTT.

This chain joins TRBV2 and TRBJ1-6, with D perhaps TRBD1 (6 bases). Looked up from germline, CDR1 is SNHLY and CDR2 is FYNNEI. CDR3 length: 13 amino acids. V was clipped by 7 bases and J by 9 bases, with 13 bases between them. This chain's CDR3 is CASKTTTGSPLHF. The CDR3, as DNA: TGTGCCAGCAAGACTACGACAGGTTCACCCCTCCACTTT.

The rearrangement links TRBV10-3 to TRBJ1-4, with 8 bases matching TRBD1. Germline V gene lookup returns CDR1 ENHRY and CDR2 SYGVKD. Trimming took 6 bases from V and 4 from J; bases not matched to a gene: 4. The CDR3 runs 14 residues. This chain's CDR3 is CAIRQGANNEKLFF. CDR3 coding DNA: TGTGCCATCAGGCAGGGGGCGAATAATGAAAAACTGTTTTTT.

This rearrangement joins TRBV9 to TRBJ1-2, with 7 bases aligning to TRBD1. V lost 4 bases to trimming and J lost 4 bases; unmatched junction nucleotides: 7. Germline assignment: CDR1 SGDLS and CDR2 YYNGEE. The CDR3 is 14 residues long. CDR3 bases: TGTGCCAGCAGCCCCTCGGGACAGCTCTATGGCTACACCTTC. Amino acid sequence: CASSPSGQLYGYTF.

The chain joins TRBV10-3 to TRBJ1-2; the match to TRBD1 covers 8 bases. The CDR3 has 15 amino acids. J was trimmed by 7 bases and V by 3 bases; bases with no gene match: 10. The germline CDR1 and CDR2 sequences are ENHRY and SYGVKD. The CDR3 region has the DNA TGTGCCATCAGTGAACAGGGGGGTCAGGCTTCTGGCTACACCTTC. Encoded protein: CAISEQGGQASGYTF.